This entry lists 2 T cell receptor beta chains sequenced from one sample in a study of cytomegalovirus exposure and HLA in healthy donors. 60 Vbeta and 13 Jbeta primers were used in PCR. Only in-frame clones appear in the TCRdb table, and some are missing; sequencing was by immunoSEQ multiplex PCR. This sample yields approximately 53,000 clones, of which more than 60% are seen a single time; less than 3% belongs to the top ten. The sequenced sample was PBMCs. These receptors were collected from a woman in her 40s in good health and CMV-seropositive.

This clone occurred a few times. V is TRBV7-2 and J is TRBJ2-2; 9 bases agree with TRBD1. After removal of 7 bases from V and 7 bases from J, the junction contained 7 bases not matched to a gene. The CDR3 runs 14 residues. Germline CDR1 reads SGHTA; CDR2 reads FQGNSA. The chain's CDR3 is CASTRDRVGGELFF. The CDR3 DNA reads as TGTGCCAGCACCAGGGACAGGGTGGGCGGGGAGCTGTTTTTT.

The chain couples TRBV10-1 to TRBJ2-3; TRBD2 agrees at 7 bases. V lost 6 bases, J lost 5 bases, and 14 bases stayed unmatched. The CDR3 covers 16 residues. CDR1 is WNHNN, CDR2 SYGVQD, per germline (reference sequence). The DNA of the CDR3 is TGCGCCAGCAGCCAGGAAGGTGTGGAGCGGGGAGATACGCAGTATTTT. Its translation: CASSQEGVERGDTQYF.